The 15 T cell receptor beta chains given below trace back to one sample, sequenced in a study of T cells in Graves' hyperthyroidism and ophthalmopathy (dated by TCRdb to between 2017 and 2020). Libraries were prepared through multiplex PCR. The reads were generated on an Illumina HiSeq 2000. TCR beta CDR3 regions were amplified from RNA transcripts. For the first round of RT-PCR on the TCR CDR3, the HTBI primer set was used together with the Qiagen OneStep RT-PCR kit. TCRdb trimmed public reads at Q25 via fastp, called clones via MiXCR and kept in-frame beta chains. Each entry merges the rows of one CDR3 protein and shows their most common DNA and genes. In all, the sample holds fewer than 650,000 distinct CDR3 sequences, and around 15% of those were seen once. Around 14% of the sample goes to the ten largest clones. Sequencing input: blood. The receptor set was obtained from a woman aged 40 to 55 with Graves' hyperthyroidism.

The chain carries TRBV4-1 and TRBJ2-2; 9 positions match TRBD2. J gave up 4 bases and V 0 bases, and 3 bases lay outside the gene matches. This CDR3 comprises 16 residues. Per germline, CDR1 MGHRA and CDR2 YSYEKL. CDR3 sequence: CASSQEAGGSTGELFF. CDR3 bases: TGCGCCAGCAGCCAAGAGGCGGGAGGGAGCACCGGGGAGCTGTTTTTT.

This clonotype has just a few counts. The chain employs TRBV28 and TRBJ2-3; D is possibly TRBD2 (5 bases). The CDR3 covers 14 residues. Deletions cut 5 bases from V and 6 bases from J, with 15 bases between. Germline lookup yields CDR1 MDHEN and CDR2 SYDVKM. The CDR3 protein is CASSPSASGDTQYF. CDR3 DNA: TGTGCCAGCAGTCCATCAGCATCGGGGGATACGCAGTATTTT.

This clonotype has a handful of counts. The rearrangement uses TRBV30 and TRBJ1-6; 11 bases match TRBD1. Germline CDR1 is GTSNPN and CDR2 is SVGIG (reference sequence). This CDR3 region has 17 residues. Trimming took 4 bases from V and 4 from J; bases not matched to a gene: 9. The CDR3 DNA reads TGTGCCTGGACCAGGGACAGGGGGGGATTATATAATTCACCCCTCCACTTT. This gives the protein CAWTRDRGGLYNSPLHF.

This clonotype has a count of ten or more. The rearrangement joins TRBV28 to TRBJ2-7; no clear D gene. This CDR3 comprises 11 residues. V was pared by 5 bases and J by 4 bases, with 6 bases between. CDR1 is MDHEN, CDR2 SYDVKM, per germline. As DNA, the CDR3 is TGTGCCAGCAGTACTGTGTACGAGCAGTACTTC. Translated, it gives CASSTVYEQYF.

This clonotype was detected a few times. This chain joins TRBV20-1 and TRBJ1-5, with D hard to call. The CDR3 runs to 13 residues. V lost 5 bases and J lost 7, with 15 bases in between. The germline V gene has CDR1 DFQATT and CDR2 SNEGSKA (reference sequence). CDR3 nucleotide sequence: TGCAGTGCTGACTTAAAGTCTGGCCAGCCCCAGCATTTT. It is translated as CSADLKSGQPQHF.

There are a few counts of this clonotype. The chain recombines TRBV29-1 with TRBJ2-7; 14 bases agree with TRBD2. There are 16 residues in the CDR3. J was trimmed by 4 bases and V by 4 bases; bases with no gene match: 9. From germline, CDR1 is SQVTM and CDR2 ANQGSEA. The DNA of the CDR3 is TGCAGCGTTGGGGGACTAGCGGGAGTCGGTTCGTACGAGCAGTACTTC. Protein product: CSVGGLAGVGSYEQYF.

This clonotype occurred a few times. This may be a read error: a much more frequent sequence differs by one nucleotide. The J gene is TRBJ1-5, the V gene TRBV3-1; TRBD1 aligns across 7 bases. Trimming at V came to 3 bases and at J to 4 bases, leaving 3 bases not matched to a gene. The CDR3 length is 14 residues. Looked up from germline, CDR1 is LGHDT and CDR2 is YNNKEL (reference sequence). For the CDR3, the DNA is TGTGCCAGCAGCCAGACAGGGATAAATCAGCCCCAGCATTTT. It translates to CASSQTGINQPQHF.

This clonotype was observed a few times. The V gene is TRBV6-5, the J gene TRBJ2-7; 7 positions match TRBD1. The CDR3 contains 17 residues. Germline V gives CDR1 MNHEY, CDR2 SVGAGI. J gave up 1 base and V 0 bases, and 9 bases lay outside the gene matches. CDR3 amino acids: CASSYSYVGTASYEQYF. The CDR3, as DNA: TGTGCCAGCAGTTACTCGTACGTCGGGACAGCGTCCTACGAGCAGTACTTC.

There are a few counts of this clonotype. V is TRBV18 and J is TRBJ2-7; 8 nucleotides align to TRBD1. V shed 6 bases and J 2 bases; nucleotides not matched to a gene: 18. There are 18 residues in the CDR3. The germline gives CDR1 KGHSH, CDR2 LQKENI. The CDR3 DNA reads TGTGCCAGCTCGCCGGTGGGCCCCCCGGGACAGGTTCCCTACGAGCAGTACTTC. This encodes CASSPVGPPGQVPYEQYF.

This clonotype has ten or more counts. The CDR3 DNA is TGCAGCGTTGAAGCACCTAGCGGGAGCTCCTACGAGCAGTACTTC. Amino acids: CSVEAPSGSSYEQYF. The rearrangement links TRBV29-1 to TRBJ2-7, with 10 bases identical to TRBD2. CDR3 length: 15 residues. Trimming took 1 base from V and 0 from J; bases not matched to a gene: 3. Looked up from germline, CDR1 is SQVTM and CDR2 is ANQGSEA.

This clonotype was counted ten times or more. The rearrangement joins TRBV18 to TRBJ1-4; the D gene is possibly TRBD1 (6 bases). V lost 4 bases and J 6 bases, leaving 9 bases between the germline ends. CDR1 is KGHSH, CDR2 LQKENI, per germline. The CDR3 is 13 amino acids. CDR3 region: CASSRGQDEKLFF. CDR3 bases: TGTGCCAGCTCACGGGGACAAGATGAAAAACTGTTTTTT.

In the case of this clonotype: A clone one base away is much larger, so this may be a read error. The V gene is TRBV7-9, the J gene TRBJ1-1, with D possibly being TRBD1 (5 bases). This CDR3 region has 15 residues. Looked up from germline, CDR1 is SEHNR and CDR2 is FQNEAQ (reference sequence). As DNA, the CDR3 is TGTGCCAGCAGCTTATATGGGGCTCCGAACACTGAAGCTCTCTTT. Translating it yields CASSLYGAPNTEALF.

Ten or more counts support this clonotype. The chain couples TRBV2 to TRBJ1-6; D might be TRBD1 (5 bases). The ends were cut back, 6 bases at V and 7 bases at J, with 13 bases in the middle. The CDR3 totals 14 residues. The germline gives CDR1 SNHLY, CDR2 FYNNEI. Here the CDR3 DNA reads TGTGCCAGCAGCGCAAGGGACCCAAATTCACCCCTCCACTTT. Translated: CASSARDPNSPLHF.

This clonotype was seen many times. J is TRBJ2-1 and V is TRBV3-1, with 9 bases matching TRBD2. Germline V gives CDR1 LGHDT, CDR2 YNNKEL (reference sequence). The V and J ends lost 4 bases and 7 bases, in that order; junction bases with no gene match: 17. The CDR3 spans 18 residues. CDR3 nucleotides: TGTGCCAGCAGCCGCCTTGGTGCGGGAGGGCCCGAACGGAATGAGCAGTTCTTC. Its protein is CASSRLGAGGPERNEQFF.

This clonotype was counted at least ten times. This chain connects TRBV28 to TRBJ2-1, with 8 bases that match TRBD1. The CDR3 has 15 residues. The germline V gene encodes CDR1 MDHEN and CDR2 SYDVKM. Trimming at V came to 6 bases and at J to 9 bases, leaving 13 bases not matched to a gene. The chain's CDR3 is CASRPWAGGKGEQFF. For the CDR3, the DNA is TGTGCCAGCAGACCTTGGGCAGGGGGCAAGGGTGAGCAGTTCTTC.